The 2 T cell receptor beta chains reported below all come from one sample, sequenced in a study of blood T cell repertoires in COVID-19. The repertoire was sequenced with immunoSEQ multiplex PCR; TCRdb's copy has only in-frame clones and lacks some. The sample lists around 260,000 clones, approximately 85% occurring once. The material sequenced was peripheral blood. These receptors all stem from a human donor with COVID-19, enrolled during active disease. The donor label of this sample is uncertain.

The chain is built from TRBV15 and TRBJ1-1; TRBD1 might be the D (5 bases). CDR1 is LNHNV and CDR2 is YYDKDF in the germline V gene (reference sequence). V lost 0 bases, J lost 5 bases, and 13 bases lay in between. This CDR3 is built from 15 residues. CDR3 DNA sequence: TGTGCCACCAGCAGAGATCCCGGCGGGGGAACTGAAGCTTTCTTT. This translates into CATSRDPGGGTEAFF.

This chain uses TRBV28 with TRBJ1-1; D is possibly TRBD1 (5 bases). Germline CDR1 and CDR2: MDHEN and SYDVKM. V was shortened by 2 bases and J by 0 bases, with 16 bases between the two germline ends. This CDR3 contains 17 residues. The CDR3 sequence: CASSLGSSGGMNTEAFF. The CDR3 DNA reads TGTGCCAGCAGTTTAGGTTCCTCGGGGGGGATGAACACTGAAGCTTTCTTT.